These T cell receptor beta chains were read from a single sample in a study of kidney transplant recipient with SARS-CoV-2 infection. TCRdb ran MiXCR on the reads and lists one entry per CDR3 protein. This repertoire shows fewer than 250,000 distinct CDR3 sequences, 25% to 35% found once; its top ten account for around 7.8%. The material was a blood sample, obtained at baseline and on day 111 from a kidney transplant recipient. These receptor sequences come from a young adult male patient who had COVID-19 and was a kidney transplant recipient. Some T cells may be provided by the graft donor. Each CDR3 is given with its conserved first and last residue. Fields, in order: V gene, CDR3 protein.

TRBV10-3 | CAIQPSGQLDTQYF
TRBV28 | CASRSPGYEQYF
TRBV18 | CANSPSGTRRKETQYF
TRBV4-1 | CASSPGQGGNNEQFF
TRBV4-3 | CASSSGGGRRKTYGYTF
TRBV19 | CASSIRPAANSNQPQHF
TRBV19 | CASSMGGSYNEQLF
TRBV7-6 | CASSPRRESRKTYGYTF
TRBV20-1 | CSARGLAGDEDEQYF
TRBV4-2 | CASSRAQGYGNTIYF
TRBV5-5 | CASSLTVTGSTEAFF
TRBV7-4 | CASSLEGSARKTYGYTF
TRBV3-1 | CASSSLDQPQHF
TRBV6-5 | CASIGGWTEAFF
TRBV6-5 | CANSPLADTGELFF
TRBV5-4 | CASSTTQAGRWAGELFF
TRBV5-1 | CASSSGAGANVLTF
TRBV10-1 | CDSSFFERSRKTYGYTF
TRBV7-7 | CASSYRPGVETQYF
TRBV2 | CASSNSYNQPQHF
TRBV7-7 | CASSILHKCRKTYGYTF
TRBV21-1 | CASSLGGGETQYF
TRBV30 | CVWSIEKTQYF
TRBV20-1 | CSALGLSNQPQHF
TRBV23-1 | CASSLETLRRKTYGYTF
TRBV2 | CASKGTDNMNTEAFF
TRBV7-7 | CASSSTCKCRKTYGYTF
TRBV7-6 | CASSRDGANYGYTF
TRBV20-1 | CSAYPPGGPSYEQYF
TRBV12-5 | CASGLRCLQGKTYGYTF
TRBV19 | CASSGTDFQDEKLFF
TRBV3-1 | CASSTVIPISGLTGELFF
TRBV6-5 | CASSGPGPTKGGYTF
TRBV7-2 | CASSPQGILTDTQYF
TRBV5-1 | CASSLVPGPNTEAFF
TRBV29-1 | CSVDRNYGTGGIGGSTDTQYF
TRBV13 | CASSLPGSGAARYEQFF
TRBV6-9 | CASSVQGPYGKTYGYTF
TRBV2 | CASSGTGGINEKLFF
TRBV25-1 | CASSLNTELGKTYGYTF
TRBV3-1 | CASSQDMVSSYEQYF
TRBV30 | CAWNGKRYRKTYGYTF
TRBV18 | CASSPPTGNNQETQYF
TRBV9 | CASTPDRDSMVYTF
TRBV4-2 | CASSPRATYNSPLHF
TRBV15 | CATSTRQAGMRNEQFF
TRBV3-1 | CASSSGDPISFSETQYF
TRBV7-6 | CASSSGTHYEQYF